The 24 T cell receptor beta chains below were found in one sample sequenced in a study of technical replicates of blood from a handful of donors. Method: immunoSEQ multiplex PCR; TCRdb's copy keeps in-frame clones and lacks some. The sample yields 75,000 to 90,000 clones, roughly 92% seen once. Sample: T cells isolated from PBMCs. Receptors were obtained from a human donor in good health.

The chain uses TRBV28 and TRBJ1-5; D is possibly TRBD1 (5 bases). In germline, CDR1 is MDHEN, CDR2 SYDVKM. The CDR3 length is 14 residues. V was clipped by 2 bases and J by 1 base, with 6 bases between them. Here the CDR3 DNA reads TGTGCCAGCAGTTTAGGGGGGAGCAATCAGCCCCAGCATTTT. Protein sequence: CASSLGGSNQPQHF. The full variable domain, completed using reference TRBV28 and TRBJ1-5, is DVKVTQSSRYLVKRTGEKVFLECVQDMDHENMFWYRQDPGLGLRLIYFSYDVKMKEKGDIPEGYSVSREKKERFSLILESASTNQTSMYLCASSLGGSNQPQHFGDGTRLSIL.

This clone was observed once. The rearrangement joins TRBV19 to TRBJ2-1; weak D call: TRBD2 (6 bases). Deletions cut 7 bases from V and 4 bases from J, with 14 bases between. The V gene's germline CDR1 is LNHDA and CDR2 SQIVND (reference sequence). The CDR3 loop spans 14 amino acids. CDR3 loop: CASTRGGTYNEQFF. The CDR3 region has the DNA TGTGCCAGTACGCGGGGAGGCACATACAATGAGCAGTTCTTC.

J is TRBJ1-2 and V is TRBV7-9; 11 positions match TRBD1. This CDR3 is 14 amino acids long. Looked up from germline, CDR1 is SEHNR and CDR2 is FQNEAQ (reference sequence). The V gene end was trimmed by 5 bases and the J gene end by 8 bases; junction bases not matched to a gene: 7. The CDR3 reads CASSTGQGARGYTF. The CDR3 DNA reads as TGTGCCAGCAGCACCGGACAGGGGGCACGCGGCTACACCTTC.

The V and J genes are TRBV7-9 and TRBJ2-1; D unresolved. CDR1 and CDR2 from the germline V gene are SEHNR and FQNEAQ (reference sequence). The CDR3 length is 12 residues. V dropped 2 bases and J dropped 6 bases, with 5 bases sitting between them. The CDR3 sequence: CASSLKANEQFF. The CDR3 nucleotides read TGTGCCAGCAGCTTAAAAGCCAATGAGCAGTTCTTC.

This rearrangement joins TRBV5-4 to TRBJ2-5, with 15 bases fitting TRBD2. The length of the CDR3 is 15 residues. V trimming: 4 bases; J trimming: 13 bases; junction bases outside the gene matches: 11. CDR1 is SGHNT, CDR2 YYREEE, per germline (reference sequence). The CDR3 protein is CASSDSLGTSGRRYF. The CDR3 bases are TGTGCCAGCAGCGATAGCCTCGGGACTAGCGGGAGGAGGTACTTC.

V and J are TRBV27 and TRBJ1-2; 7 bases are a match to TRBD1. The CDR3 is 13 amino acids. CDR1 is MNHEY and CDR2 is SMNVEV in the germline V gene (reference sequence). J gave up 4 bases and V 6 bases, and 5 bases lay outside the gene matches. CDR3: CASRPGQLYGYTF. The CDR3 coding sequence is TGTGCCAGCAGACCGGGACAGCTCTATGGCTACACCTTC.

V usage is TRBV6-1 and J usage is TRBJ1-5, with 9 bases fitting TRBD1. The ends lost 4 bases at V and 0 bases at J; junction bases unmatched: 4. CDR1 and CDR2 from the germline V gene are MNHNS and SASEGT. This CDR3 is 16 amino acids long. Here the CDR3 DNA reads TGTGCCAGCAGTGGGACAGGGGTAATTAGCAATCAGCCCCAGCATTTT. Residues: CASSGTGVISNQPQHF.

This sequence joins TRBV6-4 and TRBJ2-2, with 11 nucleotides matching TRBD2. Germline CDR1 MRHNA, CDR2 SNTAGT. The V segment lost 0 bases and the J segment 3 bases; nucleotides outside the gene matches: 0. The CDR3 is 16 amino acids. CDR3 bases: TGTGCCAGCAGTGACTCTAGCGGGGGGGACACCGGGGAGCTGTTTTTT. This encodes CASSDSSGGDTGELFF.

The chain has TRBV29-1 and TRBJ2-7, with D possibly being TRBD1 (6 bases). Trimming cost V 7 bases and J 0 bases, with 13 bases left between them. The CDR3 is 13 amino acids. Looked up from germline, CDR1 is SQVTM and CDR2 is ANQGSEA. CDR3 loop: CSALDSSSYEQYF. For the CDR3, the DNA is TGCAGCGCCCTGGACAGCAGCTCCTACGAGCAGTACTTC.

The count of this clone is one. The V and J genes are TRBV14 and TRBJ2-7, with a possible D match to TRBD2 (5 bases). Germline loops: CDR1 SGHDN, CDR2 FVKESK. The CDR3 loop spans 15 amino acids. Trimming took 4 bases from V and 0 from J, leaving 13 bases between them. CDR3 in amino acids: CASSRRAAYSYEQYF. The CDR3 DNA reads TGTGCCAGCAGCCGGCGAGCGGCTTACTCCTACGAGCAGTACTTC.

The chain recombines TRBV30 with TRBJ1-5; D unclear. The CDR3 has 14 amino acids. Germline V gene data show CDR1 as GTSNPN and CDR2 as SVGIG (reference sequence). The V end lost 2 bases, the J end lost 6 bases, and 14 bases lay between the germline ends. This CDR3 is CAWSLYGVRQPQHF. In DNA, the CDR3 is TGTGCCTGGAGTCTATACGGGGTCCGTCAGCCCCAGCATTTT.

CDR3 residues: CAWSVGGPPYEQYF. The CDR3 nucleotides are TGTGCCTGGAGTGTAGGTGGGCCTCCCTACGAGCAGTACTTC. V gene TRBV30 combines with J gene TRBJ2-7; D unclear. The CDR3 length is 14 residues. The ends were cut back, 0 bases at V and 2 bases at J, with 11 bases in the middle. Per germline, CDR1 GTSNPN and CDR2 SVGIG (reference sequence).

The gene calls are TRBV9 and TRBJ2-3; D remains ambiguous. Germline values: CDR1 SGDLS, CDR2 YYNGEE. V shed 3 bases and J shed 0 bases, with 11 bases lying between them. The CDR3 spans 15 residues. The CDR3 here is CASSGALFSTDTQYF. Here the CDR3 DNA reads TGTGCCAGCAGCGGAGCTCTGTTTAGCACAGATACGCAGTATTTT.

This sequence joins TRBV9 and TRBJ2-7; 9 bases line up with TRBD2. Trimming took 0 bases from V and 6 from J; bases not matched to a gene: 4. The CDR3 consists of 14 residues. CDR1 is SGDLS, CDR2 YYNGEE, per germline. The CDR3 DNA reads as TGTGCCAGCAGCGTAGGGGGACTAGCAGGCGAGCAGTACTTC. Translation: CASSVGGLAGEQYF.

The chain employs TRBV6-1 and TRBJ2-1; 7 bases map to TRBD2. The CDR3 spans 14 residues. V gave up 8 bases and J gave up 4 bases; unmatched junction bases: 8. Germline V gene sequence: CDR1 MNHNS, CDR2 SASEGT. The CDR3 reads CASAWGGPYNEQFF. The CDR3 DNA reads TGTGCCAGCGCCTGGGGGGGTCCTTACAATGAGCAGTTCTTC.

The chain is built from TRBV7-9 and TRBJ1-4, with 8 bases aligning to TRBD1. The CDR3 is 17 residues long. With V trimmed by 6 bases and J by 8 bases, 17 bases remained unmatched. CDR1 is SEHNR, CDR2 FQNEAQ, per germline (reference sequence). The DNA of the CDR3 is TGTGCCAGCAGACCACGGGCAGGGGGCACCGGATGGGAAAAACTGTTTTTT. It encodes CASRPRAGGTGWEKLFF.

This clone was seen a handful of times. The chain recombines TRBV11-3 with TRBJ1-1; D is unresolved. Trimming took off 3 bases at V and 3 bases at J, with 8 bases between the two ends. This CDR3 is built from 13 residues. Germline V gene sequence: CDR1 SGHNT, CDR2 YENEEA. CDR3 loop: CASSFFGDTEAFF. The CDR3 nucleotides are TGTGCCAGCAGCTTTTTCGGGGACACTGAAGCTTTCTTT. Full variable domain (missing parts from reference TRBV11-3 and TRBJ1-1): EAGVVQSPRYKIIEKKQPVAFWCNPISGHNTLYWYLQNLGQGPELLIRYENEEAVDDSQLPKDRFSAERLKGVDSTLKIQPAELGDSAVYLCASSFFGDTEAFFGQGTRLTVV.

The V call is TRBV25-1, the J call TRBJ2-7; the match to TRBD2 covers 7 bases. This CDR3 has 16 residues. The junction had 8 bases not matched to a gene; V was cut back by 2 bases and J by 1 base. Germline CDR1 reads MGHDK; CDR2 reads SYGVNS. As DNA, the CDR3 is TGTGCCAGCAGTGAAAAGAAGCGGGACCAGTCCTACGAGCAGTACTTC. Its translation: CASSEKKRDQSYEQYF.

The rearrangement joins TRBV4-1 to TRBJ1-1; perhaps TRBD1 as D (6 bases). Germline loops: CDR1 MGHRA, CDR2 YSYEKL. V was clipped by 3 bases and J by 6 bases, with 23 bases between them. The CDR3 loop spans 17 amino acids. The chain's CDR3 is CASSHYSLGGPGSEAFF. CDR3 nucleotide sequence: TGCGCCAGCAGCCACTATTCTCTGGGGGGGCCCGGCTCTGAAGCTTTCTTT.

The genes are TRBV5-5 and TRBJ2-5; TRBD2 aligns across 13 bases. V was clipped by 1 base and J by 2 bases; unmatched bases: 11. Germline V gives CDR1 SGHKS, CDR2 YYEKEE (reference sequence). The CDR3 contains 19 residues. The CDR3 nucleotides are TGTGCCAGCAGCTTGTCTAGGGGACTAGCGGGGAAACTTCAAGAGACCCAGTACTTC. Protein product: CASSLSRGLAGKLQETQYF.

The V gene is TRBV6-1, the J gene TRBJ1-1, with 7 bases aligning to TRBD1. The CDR3 has 13 amino acids. Germline CDR1 is MNHNS and CDR2 is SASEGT. After removal of 8 bases from V and 0 bases from J, the junction contained 3 bases not matched to a gene. CDR3 amino acids: CASSGQMNTEAFF. The CDR3 region has the DNA TGTGCCAGCTCGGGACAGATGAACACTGAAGCTTTCTTT.

This clone was seen just once. V is TRBV27 and J is TRBJ2-2; TRBD2 matches 12 bases. The CDR3 runs to 16 residues. CDR1 and CDR2 from the germline V gene are MNHEY and SMNVEV (reference sequence). Trimming cost V 8 bases and J 5 bases; bases outside gene matches: 9. The CDR3 DNA reads as TGTGCCAGCTTTGGACTAGCGGGATTGAAAACCGGGGAGCTGTTTTTT. Its translation is CASFGLAGLKTGELFF.

This chain joins TRBV30 and TRBJ1-5, with 11 bases identical to TRBD1. Looked up from germline, CDR1 is GTSNPN and CDR2 is SVGIG (reference sequence). The junction had 1 base not matched to a gene; V was cut back by 4 bases and J by 5 bases. This CDR3 is built from 13 residues. The CDR3 DNA reads as TGTGCCTGGACGGGACAGGGGGATCAGCCCCAGCATTTT. Encoded protein: CAWTGQGDQPQHF. The full variable domain, its missing parts supplied by reference TRBV30 and TRBJ1-5, is SQTIHQWPATLVQPVGSPLSLECTVEGTSNPNLYWYRQAAGRGLQLLFYSVGIGQISSEVPQNLSASRPQDRQFILSSKKLLLSDSGFYLCAWTGQGDQPQHFGDGTRLSIL.

The DNA of the CDR3 is TGCGCCAGCAGCTTGTTTGAGGAGGCGGAGCAGTTCTTC. Translating it yields CASSLFEEAEQFF. This chain uses TRBV5-1 with TRBJ2-1, with a weak D call TRBD2 (5 bases). The CDR3 length is 13 residues. The germline CDR1 and CDR2 sequences are SGHRS and YFSETQ. V dropped 1 base and J dropped 10 bases, with 12 bases sitting between them.